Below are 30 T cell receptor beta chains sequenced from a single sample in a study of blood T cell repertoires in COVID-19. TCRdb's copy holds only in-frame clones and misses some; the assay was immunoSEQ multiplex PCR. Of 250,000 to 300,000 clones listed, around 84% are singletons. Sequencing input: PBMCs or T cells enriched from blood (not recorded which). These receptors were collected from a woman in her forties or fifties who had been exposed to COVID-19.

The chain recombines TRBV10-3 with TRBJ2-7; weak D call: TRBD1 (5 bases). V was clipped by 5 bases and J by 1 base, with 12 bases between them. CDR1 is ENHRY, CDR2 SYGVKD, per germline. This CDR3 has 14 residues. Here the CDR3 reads CAISPTQGSYEQYF. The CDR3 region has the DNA TGTGCCATCAGTCCTACCCAGGGATCCTACGAGCAGTACTTC.

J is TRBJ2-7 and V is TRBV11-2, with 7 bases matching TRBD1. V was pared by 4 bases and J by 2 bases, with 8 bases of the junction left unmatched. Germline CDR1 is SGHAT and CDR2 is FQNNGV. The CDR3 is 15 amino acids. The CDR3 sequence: CASSWTRDSTYEQYF. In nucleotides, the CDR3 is TGTGCCAGCAGCTGGACCCGGGACAGCACCTACGAGCAGTACTTC.

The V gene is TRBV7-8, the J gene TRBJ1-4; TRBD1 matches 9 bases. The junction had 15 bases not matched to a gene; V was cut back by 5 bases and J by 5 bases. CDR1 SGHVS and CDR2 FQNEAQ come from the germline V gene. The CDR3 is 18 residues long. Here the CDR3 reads CASSHRDRAPLSNEKLFF. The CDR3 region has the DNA TGTGCCAGCAGCCACCGGGACAGGGCGCCCCTAAGCAATGAAAAACTGTTTTTT.

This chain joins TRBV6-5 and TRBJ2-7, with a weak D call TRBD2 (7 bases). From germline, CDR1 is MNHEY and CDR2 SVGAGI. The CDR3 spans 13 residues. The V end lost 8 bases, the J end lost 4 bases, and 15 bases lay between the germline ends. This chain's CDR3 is CASGQAGAYEQYF. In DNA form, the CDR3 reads TGTGCCAGCGGTCAGGCGGGGGCGTACGAGCAGTACTTC.

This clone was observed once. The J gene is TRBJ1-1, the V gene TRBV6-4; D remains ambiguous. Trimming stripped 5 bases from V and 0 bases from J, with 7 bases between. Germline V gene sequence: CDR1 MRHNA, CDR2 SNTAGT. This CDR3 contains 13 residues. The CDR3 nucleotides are TGTGCCAGCAGTCAGGATTTGAACACTGAAGCTTTCTTT. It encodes CASSQDLNTEAFF.

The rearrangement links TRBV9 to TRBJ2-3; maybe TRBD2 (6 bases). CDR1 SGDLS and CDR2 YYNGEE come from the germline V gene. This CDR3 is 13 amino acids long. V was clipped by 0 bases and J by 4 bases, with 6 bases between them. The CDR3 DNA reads TGTGCCAGCAGCGTAGCTAGCGCAGATACGCAGTATTTT. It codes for CASSVASADTQYF.

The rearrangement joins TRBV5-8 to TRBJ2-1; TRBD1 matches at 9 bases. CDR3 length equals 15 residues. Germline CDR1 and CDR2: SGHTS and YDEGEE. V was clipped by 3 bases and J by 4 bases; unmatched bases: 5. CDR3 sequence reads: CASSWPGQGYNEQFF. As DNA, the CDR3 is TGTGCCAGCAGCTGGCCGGGACAGGGTTACAATGAGCAGTTCTTC.

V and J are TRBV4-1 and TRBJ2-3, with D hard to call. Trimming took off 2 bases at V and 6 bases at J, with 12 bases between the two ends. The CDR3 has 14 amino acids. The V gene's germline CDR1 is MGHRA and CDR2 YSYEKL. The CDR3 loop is CASSQFNPGDTQYF. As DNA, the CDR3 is TGCGCCAGCAGCCAATTCAACCCCGGGGATACGCAGTATTTT.

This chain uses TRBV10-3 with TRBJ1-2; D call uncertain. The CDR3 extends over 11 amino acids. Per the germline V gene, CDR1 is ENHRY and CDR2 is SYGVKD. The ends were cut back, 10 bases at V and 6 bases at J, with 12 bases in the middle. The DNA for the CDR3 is TGTGCCACCCTAGAGAAGGATGGCTACACCTTC. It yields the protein CATLEKDGYTF.

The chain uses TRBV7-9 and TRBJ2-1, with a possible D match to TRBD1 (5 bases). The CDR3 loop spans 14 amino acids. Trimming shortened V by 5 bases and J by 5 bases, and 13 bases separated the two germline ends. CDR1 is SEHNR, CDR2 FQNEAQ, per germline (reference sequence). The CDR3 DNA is TGTGCCAGCAGCCTCCCAGACAGCCACAATGAGCAGTTCTTC. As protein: CASSLPDSHNEQFF.

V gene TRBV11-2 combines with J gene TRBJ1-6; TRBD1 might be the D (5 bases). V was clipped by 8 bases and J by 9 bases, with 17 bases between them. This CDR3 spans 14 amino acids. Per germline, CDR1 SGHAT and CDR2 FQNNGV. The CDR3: CASSLTGGGSPLHF. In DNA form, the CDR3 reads TGTGCCAGCTCGCTTACGGGGGGGGGTTCACCCCTCCACTTT.

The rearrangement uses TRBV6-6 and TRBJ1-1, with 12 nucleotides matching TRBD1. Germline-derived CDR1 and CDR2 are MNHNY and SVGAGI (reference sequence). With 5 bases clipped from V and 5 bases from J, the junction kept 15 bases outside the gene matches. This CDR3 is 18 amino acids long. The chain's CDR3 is CASSPIRSGTGGPTEAFF. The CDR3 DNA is TGTGCCAGCAGTCCAATACGATCCGGGACAGGGGGCCCGACTGAAGCTTTCTTT.

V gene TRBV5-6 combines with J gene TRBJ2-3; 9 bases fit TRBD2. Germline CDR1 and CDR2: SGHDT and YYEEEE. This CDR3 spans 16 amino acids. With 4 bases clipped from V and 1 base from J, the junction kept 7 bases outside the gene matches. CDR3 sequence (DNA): TGTGCCAGCAGCCCGGCGGCTAGCGGGGGCACAGATACGCAGTATTTT. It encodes CASSPAASGGTDTQYF. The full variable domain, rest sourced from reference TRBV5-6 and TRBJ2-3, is DAGVTQSPTHLIKTRGQQVTLRCSPKSGHDTVSWYQQALGQGPQFIFQYYEEEERQRGNFPDRFSGHQFPNYSSELNVNALLLGDSALYLCASSPAASGGTDTQYFGPGTRLTVL.

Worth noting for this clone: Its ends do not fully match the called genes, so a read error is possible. CDR3: CASSDSGGTQCF. DNA for the CDR3: TGTGCCAGCAGTGATTCGGGGGGGACTCAATGTTTC. The chain combines TRBV25-1 with TRBJ1-2, with D tentatively TRBD1 (5 bases). CDR1 MGHDK and CDR2 SYGVNS come from the germline V gene. The CDR3 contains 12 residues.

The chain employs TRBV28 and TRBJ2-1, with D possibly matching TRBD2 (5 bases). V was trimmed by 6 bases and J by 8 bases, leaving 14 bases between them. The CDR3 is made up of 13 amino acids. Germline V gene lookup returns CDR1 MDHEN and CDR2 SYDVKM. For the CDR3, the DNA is TGTGCCAGCAGCGACCCGCCGGGGTATGAGCAGTTCTTC. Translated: CASSDPPGYEQFF.

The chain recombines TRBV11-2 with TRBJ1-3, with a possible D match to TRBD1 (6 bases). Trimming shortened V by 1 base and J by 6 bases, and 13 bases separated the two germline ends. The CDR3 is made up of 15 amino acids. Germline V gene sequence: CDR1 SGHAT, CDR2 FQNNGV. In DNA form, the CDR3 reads TGTGCCAGCAGCTTAGGACGACAGGCCCTAAACACCATATATTTT. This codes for CASSLGRQALNTIYF.

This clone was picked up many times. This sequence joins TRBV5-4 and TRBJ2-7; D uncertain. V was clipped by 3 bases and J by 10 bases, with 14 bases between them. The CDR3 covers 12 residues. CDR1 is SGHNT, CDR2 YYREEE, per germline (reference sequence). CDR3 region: CASSSPPSLQYF. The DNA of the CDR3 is TGTGCCAGCAGCTCCCCGCCGAGCCTCCAGTACTTC.

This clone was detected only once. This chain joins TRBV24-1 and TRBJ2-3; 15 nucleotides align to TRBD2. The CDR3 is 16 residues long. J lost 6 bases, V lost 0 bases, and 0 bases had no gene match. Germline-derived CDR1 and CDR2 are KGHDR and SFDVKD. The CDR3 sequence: CATSDLGLAGGDTQYF. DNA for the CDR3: TGTGCCACCAGTGATTTGGGACTAGCGGGGGGGGATACGCAGTATTTT.

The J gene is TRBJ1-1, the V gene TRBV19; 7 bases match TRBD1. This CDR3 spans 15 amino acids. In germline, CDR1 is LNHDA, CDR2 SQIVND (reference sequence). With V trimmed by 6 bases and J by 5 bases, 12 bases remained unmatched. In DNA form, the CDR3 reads TGTGCCAGTAGCCCGGGGACAGCCAGGGGGACTGAAGCTTTCTTT. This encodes CASSPGTARGTEAFF.

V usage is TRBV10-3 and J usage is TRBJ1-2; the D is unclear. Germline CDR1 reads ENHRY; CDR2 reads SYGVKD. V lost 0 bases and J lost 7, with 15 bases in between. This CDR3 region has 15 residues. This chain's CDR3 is CAISESGQVRRGYTF. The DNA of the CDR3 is TGTGCCATCAGTGAGTCTGGCCAGGTCCGGCGTGGCTACACCTTC.

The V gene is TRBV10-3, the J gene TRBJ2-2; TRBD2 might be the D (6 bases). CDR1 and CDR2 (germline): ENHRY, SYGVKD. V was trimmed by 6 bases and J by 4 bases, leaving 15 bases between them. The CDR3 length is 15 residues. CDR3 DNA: TGTGCCATCAGAGAATCGGGACTTTCCACCGGGGAGCTGTTTTTT. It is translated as CAIRESGLSTGELFF.

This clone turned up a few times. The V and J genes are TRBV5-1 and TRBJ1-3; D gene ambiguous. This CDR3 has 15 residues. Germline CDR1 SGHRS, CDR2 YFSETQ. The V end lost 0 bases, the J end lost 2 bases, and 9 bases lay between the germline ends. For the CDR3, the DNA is TGCGCCAGCAGCTTGGATACAGATCCTGGAAACACCATATATTTT. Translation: CASSLDTDPGNTIYF.

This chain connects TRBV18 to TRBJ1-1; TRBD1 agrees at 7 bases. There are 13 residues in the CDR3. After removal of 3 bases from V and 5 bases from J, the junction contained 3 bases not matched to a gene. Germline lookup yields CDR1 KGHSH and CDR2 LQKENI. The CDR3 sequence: CASSPVQGTEAFF. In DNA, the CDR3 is TGTGCCAGCTCACCGGTACAGGGGACTGAAGCTTTCTTT.

The CDR3 loop is CACTPGLAGTSTDTQYF. The CDR3 DNA reads as TGTGCCTGTACGCCAGGGCTAGCGGGGACTAGCACAGATACGCAGTATTTT. The V call is TRBV30, the J call TRBJ2-3; TRBD2 matches at 9 bases. This CDR3 has 17 residues. With 6 bases clipped from V and 0 bases from J, the junction kept 13 bases outside the gene matches. Germline CDR1 is GTSNPN and CDR2 is SVGIG (reference sequence). Based on the CDR3 plus reference TRBV30 and TRBJ2-3, the full variable domain is SQTIHQWPATLVQPVGSPLSLECTVEGTSNPNLYWYRQAAGRGLQLLFYSVGIGQISSEVPQNLSASRPQDRQFILSSKKLLLSDSGFYLCACTPGLAGTSTDTQYFGPGTRLTVL.

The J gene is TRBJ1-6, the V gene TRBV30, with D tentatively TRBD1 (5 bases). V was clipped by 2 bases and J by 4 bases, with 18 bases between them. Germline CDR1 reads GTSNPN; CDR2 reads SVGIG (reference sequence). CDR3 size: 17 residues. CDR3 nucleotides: TGTGCCTGGAGTCCCCCACTGTGGGGGGATTATAATTCACCCCTCCACTTT. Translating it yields CAWSPPLWGDYNSPLHF.

The CDR3 DNA follows: TGTGCCAGCAGCACCTCGGACAGGGGAAGATCCTATAATTCACCCCTCCACTTT. Translated: CASSTSDRGRSYNSPLHF. The chain has TRBV21-1 and TRBJ1-6; no DNA check was done on the table's D call, TRBD1. TRBV21-1 is deemed a pseudogene. CDR3 size: 18 residues.

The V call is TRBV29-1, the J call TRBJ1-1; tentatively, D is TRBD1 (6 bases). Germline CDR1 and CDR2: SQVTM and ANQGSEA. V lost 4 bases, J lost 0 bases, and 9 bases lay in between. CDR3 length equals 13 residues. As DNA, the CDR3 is TGCAGCGTTGTAGGACAGATGAACACTGAAGCTTTCTTT. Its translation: CSVVGQMNTEAFF.

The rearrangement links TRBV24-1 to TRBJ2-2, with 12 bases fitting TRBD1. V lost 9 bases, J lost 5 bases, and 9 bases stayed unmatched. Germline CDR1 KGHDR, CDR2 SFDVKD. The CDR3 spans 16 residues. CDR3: CATGTGGRRKTGELFF. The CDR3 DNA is TGTGCCACCGGGACAGGGGGCAGGCGTAAAACCGGGGAGCTGTTTTTT.

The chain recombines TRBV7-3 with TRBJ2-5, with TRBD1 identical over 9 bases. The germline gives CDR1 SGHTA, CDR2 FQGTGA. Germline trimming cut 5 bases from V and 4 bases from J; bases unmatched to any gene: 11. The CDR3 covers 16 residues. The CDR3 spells CASSTRTGAGVETQYF. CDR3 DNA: TGTGCCAGCAGCACCAGGACAGGGGCAGGTGTAGAGACCCAGTACTTC.

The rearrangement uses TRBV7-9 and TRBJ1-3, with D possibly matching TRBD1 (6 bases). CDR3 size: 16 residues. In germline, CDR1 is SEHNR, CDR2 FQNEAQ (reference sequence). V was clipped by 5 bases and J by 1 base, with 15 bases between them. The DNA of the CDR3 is TGTGCCAGCAGCGCTCTACAGGGATCGTCTGGAAACACCATATATTTT. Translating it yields CASSALQGSSGNTIYF. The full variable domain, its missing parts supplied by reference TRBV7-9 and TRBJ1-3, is DTGVSQNPRHKITKRGQNVTFRCDPISEHNRLYWYRQTLGQGPEFLTYFQNEAQLEKSRLLSDRFSAERPKGSFSTLEIQRTEQGDSAMYLCASSALQGSSGNTIYFGEGSWLTVV.